This T cell receptor beta chain is drawn from a study of T cell clones after liver transplantation. TCRdb's table, derived via immunoSEQ multiplex PCR, lists solely in-frame clones and lacks some. The sample has roughly 120,000 clones; just over 90% are singletons. This TCR derives from a human patient who received a liver transplant. A share of the T cells may be of graft donor origin. The starting material was CD4+ T cells from blood, obtained 12 months after liver transplant.

The CDR3 reads CASTTLAGGVDTQYF. In DNA form, the CDR3 reads TGTGCCAGCACCACACTAGCGGGAGGTGTGGATACGCAGTATTTT. The V gene is TRBV2, the J gene TRBJ2-3, with 12 bases aligning to TRBD2. Looked up from germline, CDR1 is SNHLY and CDR2 is FYNNEI. V lost 7 bases and J lost 6; bases outside the gene matches: 8. The CDR3 extends over 15 amino acids.